This is a list of T cell receptor beta chains from one sample in a study of T-cell reconstitution after alpha-beta-depleted transplantation in children. TCRdb processed the PCR reads anew with MiXCR; each CDR3 protein has one entry. This table has 200,000 or so distinct CDR3 sequences, roughly 8.1% appearing once. The sequencing here drew on PBMCs, mostly from graft donor cells, taken 360 days after TCRalphabeta/CD19-depleted stem cell transplant. These receptors were taken from a male patient between 2 and 10 years old who had a stem cell transplant for acute myeloid leukemia, so the T cells may come from the graft donor. The CDR3 runs from the conserved cysteine through the conserved F or W. Fields, in order: D gene, clone size, V gene, J gene, CDR3 protein, CDR3 DNA. D genes are given only for firm matches. Clone size is given for some rows only: seen once, a few or many times, or a class if the clone is expanded.

-	few	TRBV6-5	TRBJ2-7	CASSYNGGSSYEQYF	TGTGCCAGCAGTTACAACGGGGGATCCTCCTACGAGCAGTACTTC
-	few	TRBV15	TRBJ2-3	CATSREGGADTQYF	TGTGCCACCAGCAGAGAAGGGGGAGCAGATACGCAGTATTTT
TRBD2	many	TRBV7-6	TRBJ2-3	CASSLVGRGDTQYF	TGTGCCAGCAGCTTAGTAGGGAGGGGAGATACGCAGTATTTT
-	few	TRBV27	TRBJ2-5	CASSLMALSPQETQYF	TGTGCCAGCAGTTTAATGGCGCTCAGCCCACAAGAGACCCAGTACTTC
TRBD2	-	TRBV27	TRBJ2-1	CASSTSLAGALQFF	TGTGCCAGCAGTACTTCACTAGCGGGAGCGTTGCAGTTCTTC
-	-	TRBV4-3	TRBJ2-7	CASSPKIIRAAEQYF	TGCGCCAGCAGCCCCAAGATTATCCGAGCAGCCGAGCAGTACTTC
-	-	TRBV18	TRBJ1-2	CASSRDRPANYGYTF	TGTGCCAGCTCGCGAGACAGGCCAGCAAACTATGGCTACACCTTC
-	many	TRBV12-3/TRBV12-4	TRBJ2-4	CASRGRQLIGKNIQYF	TGTGCCAGCAGGGGGCGACAATTGATCGGCAAAAACATTCAGTACTTC
-	many	TRBV3-1	TRBJ2-2	CASSQDPNTGELFF	TGTGCCAGCAGCCAAGACCCTAACACCGGGGAGCTGTTTTTT
TRBD2	many	TRBV28	TRBJ2-3	CASTLAGSTDTQYF	TGTGCCAGCACCCTAGCGGGGAGCACAGATACGCAGTATTTT
TRBD1	many	TRBV6-5	TRBJ1-3	CASRFTGTGESRPGNTIYF	TGTGCCAGCCGTTTCACCGGGACAGGGGAAAGTCGGCCCGGAAACACCATATATTTT
TRBD1	-	TRBV6-1	TRBJ2-1	CASSKGDRVMEQFF	TGTGCCAGCTCAAAAGGGGACAGGGTGATGGAGCAGTTCTTC
-	-	TRBV7-9	TRBJ1-3	CASSPWSSGNTIYF	TGTGCCAGCAGCCCTTGGAGTTCTGGAAACACCATATATTTT
-	many	TRBV12-3/TRBV12-4	TRBJ1-5	CASSPRIRPQHF	TGTGCCAGCAGCCCTCGAATTCGGCCCCAGCATTTT
-	few	TRBV29-1	TRBJ2-3	CSVESAEGTDTQYF	TGCAGCGTTGAATCAGCGGAAGGCACAGATACGCAGTATTTT
-	many	TRBV7-2	TRBJ2-7	CASSWGSRDEQYF	TGTGCCAGCAGCTGGGGCAGTAGGGACGAGCAGTACTTC
TRBD1	few	TRBV10-3	TRBJ2-3	CAISGGTGGTDTQYF	TGTGCCATCAGTGGCGGGACAGGGGGCACAGATACGCAGTATTTT
TRBD1	-	TRBV7-9	TRBJ1-5	CASSEGQGYNQPQHF	TGTGCCAGCAGCGAGGGACAGGGGTACAATCAGCCCCAGCATTTT
-	few	TRBV5-1	TRBJ1-4	CASSMNTDEKLFF	TGCGCCAGCAGCATGAACACGGATGAAAAACTGTTTTTT
TRBD1	few	TRBV20-1	TRBJ1-5	CSAAQGASNQPQHF	TGCAGTGCAGCACAGGGGGCGAGCAATCAGCCCCAGCATTTT
-	many	TRBV25-1	TRBJ1-1	CASSEFTTEAFF	TGTGCCAGCAGTGAATTTACCACTGAAGCTTTCTTT
-	-	TRBV29-1	TRBJ2-1	CSLSRDHNEQFF	TGCAGCCTCTCACGGGACCACAATGAGCAGTTCTTC
TRBD2	-	TRBV7-3	TRBJ2-1	CASSHTSGGGDKQFF	TGTGCCAGCAGTCACACTAGCGGGGGGGGTGACAAGCAGTTCTTC
-	-	TRBV24-1	TRBJ2-5	CATSPQYF	TGTGCCACCAGCCCCCAGTACTTC
-	many	TRBV24-1	TRBJ2-1	CATSEGSSYNEQFF	TGTGCCACCAGTGAAGGGAGCTCCTACAATGAGCAGTTCTTC
TRBD2	-	TRBV5-1	TRBJ2-3	CASSLRPSGNTDTQYF	TGCGCCAGCAGCTTGAGGCCTAGCGGGAATACAGATACGCAGTATTTT
TRBD1	few	TRBV5-1	TRBJ2-2	CASSLGQGIGELFF	TGCGCCAGCAGCTTGGGACAGGGAATCGGGGAGCTGTTTTTT
-	-	TRBV29-1	TRBJ2-7	CSVVTGAAYEQYF	TGCAGCGTTGTCACCGGGGCTGCCTACGAGCAGTACTTC
-	many	TRBV29-1	TRBJ1-5	CSVADSNQPQHF	TGCAGCGTAGCGGACAGCAATCAGCCCCAGCATTTT
TRBD1	few	TRBV20-1	TRBJ1-5	CSAGTGGDQPQHF	TGCAGTGCTGGAACAGGGGGGGATCAGCCCCAGCATTTT
TRBD1	many	TRBV27	TRBJ2-2	CASSLYGGQGARVELFF	TGTGCCAGCAGTTTATACGGGGGACAGGGGGCGAGGGTGGAGCTGTTTTTT
TRBD1	few	TRBV12-3/TRBV12-4	TRBJ2-5	CASSFYLGQGAGETQYF	TGTGCCAGCAGTTTTTACTTGGGACAGGGGGCTGGGGAGACCCAGTACTTC
-	many	TRBV5-1	TRBJ2-3	CASSFFDTQYF	TGCGCCAGCAGCTTCTTTGATACGCAGTATTTT
TRBD1	many	TRBV29-1	TRBJ2-2	CSVVGQGWNTGELFF	TGCAGCGTTGTGGGACAGGGATGGAACACCGGGGAGCTGTTTTTT
-	many	TRBV7-9	TRBJ2-1	CASSLVNYNEQFF	TGTGCCAGCAGCTTAGTTAATTACAATGAGCAGTTCTTC
-	few	TRBV15	TRBJ1-1	CATSRSVGPGAEAFF	TGTGCCACCAGCCGCTCCGTAGGACCGGGCGCTGAAGCTTTCTTT
TRBD2	many	TRBV28	TRBJ2-3	CASSPLLAGRPSTDTQYF	TGTGCCAGCAGCCCCCTTCTAGCGGGAAGGCCTAGCACAGATACGCAGTATTTT
-	-	TRBV6-5	TRBJ2-1	CASRSRLSSYNEQFF	TGTGCCAGCCGGTCCCGACTCAGCTCCTACAATGAGCAGTTCTTC
-	many	TRBV20-1	TRBJ2-7	CSALDRGGYEQYF	TGCAGTGCCCTCGACAGGGGAGGGTACGAGCAGTACTTC
TRBD2	many	TRBV12-3/TRBV12-4	TRBJ2-1	CASSTLGLADEQFF	TGTGCCAGCAGTACCCTCGGACTAGCTGATGAGCAGTTCTTC
TRBD2	many	TRBV20-1	TRBJ2-7	CSAKGLAYEQYF	TGCAGTGCAAAGGGACTAGCGTACGAGCAGTACTTC
TRBD2	many	TRBV6-5	TRBJ2-2	CASSPTTGGADGELFF	TGTGCCAGCAGTCCCACTACCGGGGGGGCAGACGGGGAGCTGTTTTTT
TRBD2	many	TRBV12-3/TRBV12-4	TRBJ2-1	CASSSGGANNEQFF	TGTGCCAGCAGCAGCGGGGGGGCCAACAATGAGCAGTTCTTC
-	-	TRBV20-1	TRBJ1-3	CSARDGARPFLSGNTIYF	TGCAGTGCTAGAGATGGGGCCCGTCCCTTCCTCTCTGGAAACACCATATATTTT
-	-	TRBV5-1	TRBJ2-7	CASSLAGSDYEQYF	TGCGCCAGCAGCTTGGCCGGCAGCGACTACGAGCAGTACTTC
-	many	TRBV7-2	TRBJ2-1	CASSLDAGLYNEQFF	TGTGCCAGCAGCTTAGACGCTGGTTTATACAATGAGCAGTTCTTC